These 30 T cell receptor beta chains share one sample of origin, sequenced in a study of blood T cells in healthy people across ages. Using a J-beta primer mix together with a sample-barcoded 5' primer, a second PCR was run for about 6 to 12 cycles. TCRdb fed the 5' RACE reads into MiXCR, producing one record per CDR3 protein. The sample yields 780,000 or so distinct CDR3 sequences, about 56% seen once. Sequencing was performed on blood. These TCRs come from a man aged 40-55 years in good health.

The chain uses TRBV12-3 or TRBV12-4 and TRBJ1-6; TRBD1 aligns across 7 bases. V shed 11 bases, J shed 0 bases, and the junction held 4 bases outside the gene matches. CDR3 length: 14 amino acids. CDR3 bases: TGTGCCGGAAGGGACAGCTCCTATAATTCACCCCTCCACTTT. This translates into CAGRDSSYNSPLHF.

The chain carries TRBV21-1 and TRBJ2-5; TRBD2, as called in the table, went unchecked against the DNA. TRBV21-1 is given as a pseudogene. The CDR3 covers 15 residues. The CDR3 sequence is CASSRREGAAETQYF. Written as DNA, the CDR3 is TGTGCCAGCAGCAGGCGGGAAGGTGCTGCGGAGACCCAGTACTTC.

About this clonotype itself: Its ends do not fully match the called genes, so a read error is possible. J is TRBJ2-7 and V is TRBV6-5; D is possibly TRBD1 or TRBD2 (5 bases each). The CDR3 is made up of 14 amino acids. Germline V gene lookup returns CDR1 MNHEY and CDR2 SVGAGI. The CDR3 DNA reads TGTGCCAACAGTTCCCCGGGACGTATGTACGAGCAGTACTTC. It translates to CANSSPGRMYEQYF.

V and J are TRBV27 and TRBJ2-3; 7 bases are a match to TRBD1. J was trimmed by 0 bases and V by 7 bases; bases with no gene match: 16. Per germline, CDR1 MNHEY and CDR2 SMNVEV (reference sequence). The CDR3 runs 18 residues. CDR3 sequence: CASTSPSAGGSSTDTQYF. For the CDR3, the DNA is TGTGCCAGCACCTCCCCTTCGGCAGGGGGTTCTAGCACAGATACGCAGTATTTT.

This clonotype was seen more than once but under ten times. The V call is TRBV6-2 or TRBV6-3, the J call TRBJ2-4; TRBD1 matches at 12 bases. From germline, CDR1 is MNHEY and CDR2 SVGEGT. The CDR3 runs 15 residues. J gave up 6 bases and V 9 bases, and 9 bases lay outside the gene matches. In nucleotides, the CDR3 is TGTGCCAGACTTGGGACAGGGGGCGCGGTAAACATTCAGTACTTC. It specifies CARLGTGGAVNIQYF.

This clonotype was recorded a few times. This sequence joins TRBV7-9 and TRBJ1-2; no definite D call. CDR1 is SEHNR and CDR2 is FQNEAQ in the germline V gene (reference sequence). CDR3 length: 13 amino acids. V was shortened by 4 bases and J by 4 bases, with 10 bases between the two germline ends. The CDR3 sequence: CASSSTDSYGYTF. The DNA of the CDR3 is TGTGCCAGCAGCTCTACAGATTCCTATGGCTACACCTTC.

The rearrangement joins TRBV6-2 or TRBV6-3 to TRBJ2-7, with D perhaps assigned TRBD1 or TRBD2 (5 bases each). V lost 2 bases and J lost 0, with 11 bases in between. Germline V gene lookup returns CDR1 MNHEY and CDR2 SVGEGT. The CDR3 consists of 15 residues. CDR3 bases: TGTGCCAGCAGTTACATGGGGGAACGCTCCTACGAGCAGTACTTC. Translating it yields CASSYMGERSYEQYF.

The V gene is TRBV7-9, the J gene TRBJ2-2, with TRBD2 identical over 7 bases. This CDR3 contains 15 residues. V gave up 5 bases and J gave up 5 bases; unmatched junction bases: 8. In germline, CDR1 is SEHNR, CDR2 FQNEAQ (reference sequence). DNA for the CDR3: TGTGCCAGCAGCCCACCGGGAGGCGGAACCGGGGAGCTGTTTTTT. Its translation: CASSPPGGGTGELFF.

CDR3 loop: CSSAPLAGVTSSYNEQFF. CDR3 nucleotide sequence: TGCAGCTCTGCCCCCCTAGCGGGAGTGACTAGCTCCTACAATGAGCAGTTCTTC. The chain couples TRBV29-1 to TRBJ2-1, with 10 bases fitting TRBD2. Germline loops: CDR1 SQVTM, CDR2 ANQGSEA. The CDR3 runs to 18 residues. Unmatched junction bases numbered 16, after V lost 8 bases and J lost 0 bases.

This clonotype was seen once. The J gene is TRBJ2-3, the V gene TRBV20-1; 11 positions agree with TRBD2. The CDR3 loop spans 19 amino acids. Germline CDR1 and CDR2: DFQATT and SNEGSKA (reference sequence). V lost 2 bases to trimming and J lost 2 bases; unmatched junction nucleotides: 15. The CDR3 spells CSARPRLAGPNSPTDTQYF. The CDR3 DNA sequence: TGCAGTGCTAGACCTCGACTAGCGGGACCAAATTCCCCCACAGATACGCAGTATTTT.

This sequence joins TRBV5-5 and TRBJ2-4; D not certain. The end of the DNA aligns better with TRBJ2-7, so the J call may be wrong. The germline CDR1 and CDR2 sequences are SGHKS and YYEKEE (reference sequence). The CDR3 totals 16 residues. The CDR3: CASSLVRAGLGYEQYF. The CDR3 nucleotides read TGTGCCAGCAGCTTGGTGCGTGCAGGTCTGGGCTACGAGCAGTACTTC.

This clonotype has a handful of counts. The V gene is TRBV4-1, the J gene TRBJ1-4, with D maybe TRBD1 (5 bases). Germline V gene lookup returns CDR1 MGHRA and CDR2 YSYEKL. This CDR3 is 15 amino acids long. V lost 0 bases and J lost 8, with 13 bases in between. In DNA form, the CDR3 reads TGCGCCAGCAGCCAAGACCCAGGGAGGAACGAAAAACTGTTTTTT. This sequence encodes CASSQDPGRNEKLFF.

This chain uses TRBV20-1 with TRBJ2-5, with 10 bases that match TRBD2. This CDR3 comprises 15 residues. Germline assignment: CDR1 DFQATT and CDR2 SNEGSKA (reference sequence). The ends lost 0 bases at V and 3 bases at J; junction bases unmatched: 4. CDR3 amino acids: CSARDPGLAEETQYF. The CDR3 DNA sequence: TGCAGTGCTAGAGATCCAGGACTAGCGGAAGAGACCCAGTACTTC.

V usage is TRBV14 and J usage is TRBJ2-1; no reliable D call. The V end was cut by 4 bases, the J end by 11 bases, with 12 bases between. Germline CDR1 is SGHDN and CDR2 is FVKESK. The CDR3 is 12 amino acids. Here the CDR3 reads CASSPYGPKQFF. The CDR3 nucleotides are TGTGCCAGCAGCCCCTACGGTCCGAAGCAGTTCTTC.

As to this clonotype: An end of the junction does not agree with germline; a read error may underlie this. V gene TRBV28 combines with J gene TRBJ2-5, with 16 bases fitting TRBD2. Looked up from germline, CDR1 is MDHEN and CDR2 is SYDVKM. The CDR3 spans 16 residues. This chain's CDR3 is CAGSPGTSGGGETQYF. In DNA form, the CDR3 reads TGTGCCGGCAGCCCCGGGACTAGCGGGGGGGGTGAGACCCAGTACTTC.

There are a few counts of this clonotype. This rearrangement joins TRBV6-4 to TRBJ2-3; D uncertain. The germline CDR1 and CDR2 sequences are MRHNA and SNTAGT. The V gene lost 0 bases and the J gene lost 5 bases, with 6 bases spanning the gap. The CDR3 consists of 13 residues. This chain's CDR3 is CASSDSLGDTQYF. In nucleotides, the CDR3 is TGTGCCAGCAGTGACTCGTTGGGAGATACGCAGTATTTT.

Turning to this clonotype: A much larger clone lies a single base off, so this may be a read error. This chain connects TRBV27 to TRBJ2-7, with D uncertain. The CDR3 extends over 11 amino acids. Germline CDR1 reads MNHEY; CDR2 reads SMNVEV (reference sequence). The V and J ends lost 3 bases and 6 bases respectively, with 6 bases between them. The DNA for the CDR3 is TGTGCCAGCAGTTTTAAGGGCGAGCAGTACTTC. Translating it yields CASSFKGEQYF.

The gene calls are TRBV7-2 and TRBJ1-1; 9 bases are a match to TRBD1. Germline CDR1 reads SGHTA; CDR2 reads FQGNSA. CDR3 length: 14 amino acids. With V trimmed by 3 bases and J by 7 bases, 6 bases remained unmatched. The CDR3 reads CASSLKQGAGEAFF. In nucleotides, the CDR3 is TGTGCCAGCAGCTTGAAACAGGGGGCCGGTGAAGCTTTCTTT.

This clonotype was seen only a few times. This chain joins TRBV7-9 and TRBJ2-5; perhaps TRBD1 as D (6 bases). This CDR3 contains 15 residues. CDR1 is SEHNR, CDR2 FQNEAQ, per germline (reference sequence). Trimming took 4 bases from V and 5 from J, leaving 17 bases between them. CDR3 coding DNA: TGTGCCAGCAGCTCAACGCAGGACAGCCAGGAGACCCAGTACTTC. Translated, it gives CASSSTQDSQETQYF.

The rearrangement links TRBV13 to TRBJ2-5, with TRBD2 identical over 16 bases. V gave up 2 bases and J gave up 4 bases; unmatched junction bases: 4. Germline V CDR1 and CDR2: PRHDT, FYEKMQ (reference sequence). The CDR3 length is 17 residues. The CDR3 coding sequence is TGTGCCAGCAGCTTAAAAGGGACTAGCGGGAGGGCAGAGACCCAGTACTTC. Protein: CASSLKGTSGRAETQYF.

The rearrangement uses TRBV29-1 and TRBJ2-7, with TRBD1 matching over 8 bases. Per the germline V gene, CDR1 is SQVTM and CDR2 is ANQGSEA. After removal of 7 bases from V and 3 bases from J, the junction contained 8 bases not matched to a gene. The CDR3 runs to 13 residues. As DNA, the CDR3 is TGCAGCGCAAGACCAGGGGGCAACTACGAGCAGTACTTC. Translation gives CSARPGGNYEQYF.

The gene calls are TRBV15 and TRBJ2-4; tentative D call: TRBD1 (5 bases). The J call may be faulty, since TRBJ2-7 better matches the DNA end. The CDR3 is 16 residues long. Germline-derived CDR1 and CDR2 are LNHNV and YYDKDF (reference sequence). The CDR3 DNA reads TGTGCCACCAGCAGAGAACAGGTGGCTGGGGTGTACGAGCAGTACTTC. It is translated as CATSREQVAGVYEQYF.

CDR3 amino acids: CASSTRTATSTDTQYF. CDR3 nucleotides: TGTGCCAGCAGCACCCGGACGGCCACTAGCACAGATACGCAGTATTTT. This rearrangement joins TRBV9 to TRBJ2-3; D is undetermined. V dropped 4 bases and J dropped 0 bases, with 15 bases sitting between them. The CDR3 spans 16 residues. Germline CDR1 reads SGDLS; CDR2 reads YYNGEE.

This clonotype was observed a few times. V is TRBV29-1 and J is TRBJ2-3, with D hard to call. The CDR3 covers 15 residues. V was clipped by 1 base and J by 0 bases, with 11 bases between them. Germline V lookup: CDR1 SQVTM, CDR2 ANQGSEA. CDR3 DNA sequence: TGCAGCGTTGAAGCGGCGCACCTTAGCACAGATACGCAGTATTTT. Amino acid sequence: CSVEAAHLSTDTQYF.

The chain combines TRBV6-2 or TRBV6-3 with TRBJ1-2; D gene unclear. Germline values: CDR1 MNHEY, CDR2 SVGEGT. CDR3 length equals 14 residues. The V end was cut by 11 bases, the J end by 7 bases, with 23 bases between. CDR3 protein: CALRAAGRDRGYTF. The CDR3 coding sequence is TGTGCCCTCAGAGCGGCCGGGAGAGATCGTGGCTACACCTTC.

This clonotype was counted only a few times. V is TRBV25-1 and J is TRBJ2-3; the D gene is possibly TRBD2 (5 bases). Germline CDR1 reads MGHDK; CDR2 reads SYGVNS. Between the trimmed V and J ends, which lost 4 bases and 4 bases, there was a span of 12 bases. The CDR3 length is 14 residues. CDR3 sequence (DNA): TGTGCCAGCAGTGTTAGCGCCATAGCAGATACGCAGTATTTT. It yields the protein CASSVSAIADTQYF.

The chain has TRBV5-1 and TRBJ1-1; 7 nucleotides match TRBD1. CDR1 is SGHRS, CDR2 YFSETQ, per germline. The CDR3 has 13 residues. V lost 6 bases, J lost 3 bases, and 5 bases stayed unmatched. CDR3 in amino acids: CASKGQDDTEAFF. The CDR3 coding sequence is TGCGCCAGCAAAGGACAGGATGACACTGAAGCTTTCTTT.

The chain recombines TRBV5-4 with TRBJ2-7; D is unclear. There are 13 residues in the CDR3. V lost 4 bases, J lost 7 bases, and 15 bases lay in between. Germline V gene sequence: CDR1 SGHNT, CDR2 YYREEE (reference sequence). The CDR3 region has the DNA TGTGCCAGCAGCCCACAGACCACTCTTGAGCAGTACTTC. Amino acid sequence: CASSPQTTLEQYF.

A few counts support this clonotype. The chain couples TRBV10-3 to TRBJ1-6; 8 nucleotides match TRBD1. The CDR3 is 15 residues long. V dropped 6 bases and J dropped 2; count of bases not matched to a gene: 3. Germline values: CDR1 ENHRY, CDR2 SYGVKD. The CDR3 region has the DNA TGTGCCATCAGCAGGACAGGGACCTATAATTCACCCCTCCACTTT. Protein product: CAISRTGTYNSPLHF.

CDR3 DNA: TGTGCCAGCAGACGGAAGACAGGGGGCTGGCAAGAGACCCAGTACTTC. Translated: CASRRKTGGWQETQYF. The chain employs TRBV5-6 and TRBJ2-5; 10 nucleotides align to TRBD1. V lost 5 bases, J lost 2 bases, and 9 bases stayed unmatched. CDR1 SGHDT and CDR2 YYEEEE come from the germline V gene. This CDR3 has 16 residues.